Detailed here is one T cell receptor (beta chain). Sequenced by immunoSEQ multiplex PCR; TCRdb stores in-frame clones only, minus some. The table shows approximately 94,000 clones, with about nine tenths occurring only once. These data originate in a study of T cell changes during pregnancy in multiple sclerosis. CDR1 SGHAT and CDR2 FQDESV come from the germline V gene (reference sequence). Trimming removed 2 bases from V and 3 bases from J; junction bases left unmatched: 5. This CDR3 comprises 15 residues. This TCR came from a female donor with multiple sclerosis, enrolled in a pregnancy study. V usage is TRBV11-1 and J usage is TRBJ2-7, with 9 nucleotides matching TRBD1. The sample was peripheral blood, taken after pregnancy. The CDR3 loop is CASSLTGTGLYEQYF. In nucleotides, the CDR3 is TGTGCCAGCAGCTTAACAGGGACAGGGCTCTACGAGCAGTACTTC. Drawing the rest from reference TRBV11-1 and TRBJ2-7, the complete variable domain is EAEVAQSPRYKITEKSQAVAFWCDPISGHATLYWYRQILGQGPELLVQFQDESVVDDSQLPKDRFSAERLKGVDSTLKIQPAELGDSAMYLCASSLTGTGLYEQYFGPGTRLTVT.